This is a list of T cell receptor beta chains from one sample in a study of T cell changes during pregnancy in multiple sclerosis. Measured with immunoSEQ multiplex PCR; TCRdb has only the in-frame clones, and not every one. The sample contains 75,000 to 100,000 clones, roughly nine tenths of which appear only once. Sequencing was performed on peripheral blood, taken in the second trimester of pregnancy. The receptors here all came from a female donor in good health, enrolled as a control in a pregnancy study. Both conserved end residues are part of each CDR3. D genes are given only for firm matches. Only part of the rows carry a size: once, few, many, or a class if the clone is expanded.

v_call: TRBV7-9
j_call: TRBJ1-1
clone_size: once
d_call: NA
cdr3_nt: TGTGCCAGCAGCGTCTCGTGGGGGGGTGGATTTTCCCGGGACACTGAAGCTTTCTTT
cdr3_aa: CASSVSWGGGFSRDTEAFF

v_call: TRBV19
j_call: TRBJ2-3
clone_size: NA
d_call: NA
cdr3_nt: TGTGCCAGTAGTATTGTGGGGGCGGGCACAGATACGCAGTATTTT
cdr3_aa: CASSIVGAGTDTQYF

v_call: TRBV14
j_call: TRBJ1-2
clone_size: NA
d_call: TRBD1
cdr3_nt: TGTGCCAGCAGCCAAGCCGGGGACAGGGGGCCATCCTTC
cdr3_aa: CASSQAGDRGPSF

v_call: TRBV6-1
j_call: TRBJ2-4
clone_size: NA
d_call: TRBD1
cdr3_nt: TGTGCCAGCAGTGACTGGAGACAGGGGGCTGCCAAAAACATTCAGTACTTC
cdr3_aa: CASSDWRQGAAKNIQYF

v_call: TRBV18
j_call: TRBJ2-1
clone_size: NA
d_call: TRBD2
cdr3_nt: TGTGCCAGCTCACCACTTTCGACTAGCGGGAGTTCCAATGAGCAGTTCTTC
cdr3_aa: CASSPLSTSGSSNEQFF

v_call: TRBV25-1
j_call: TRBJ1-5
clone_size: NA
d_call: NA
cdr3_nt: TGTGCCAGCAGTCCGCCTACGAGAGATCAGCCCCAGCATTTT
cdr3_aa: CASSPPTRDQPQHF

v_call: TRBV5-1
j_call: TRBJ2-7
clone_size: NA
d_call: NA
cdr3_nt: TGCGCCAGCAGCCCCGCCGGGGGGCTCGGCGAGCAGTACTTC
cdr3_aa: CASSPAGGLGEQYF

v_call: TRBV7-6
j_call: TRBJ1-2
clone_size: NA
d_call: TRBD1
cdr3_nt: TGTGCCAGCAGCTTGCCGGGACAGGGTAATGGCTACACCTTC
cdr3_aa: CASSLPGQGNGYTF

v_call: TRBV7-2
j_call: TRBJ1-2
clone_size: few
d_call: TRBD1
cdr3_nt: TGTGCCAGCAGCCGGACAGGGGGCGAGGGCTACACCTTC
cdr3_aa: CASSRTGGEGYTF

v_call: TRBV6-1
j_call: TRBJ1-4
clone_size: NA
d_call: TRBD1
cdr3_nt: TGTGCCAGCAGTGTCAGACAGGGGGCAACTAATGAAAAACTGTTTTTT
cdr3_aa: CASSVRQGATNEKLFF

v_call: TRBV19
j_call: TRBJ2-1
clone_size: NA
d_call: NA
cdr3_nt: TGTGCCAGTAGTAGAGTCCGGGACTCCACCCAGTTCTTC
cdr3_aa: CASSRVRDSTQFF

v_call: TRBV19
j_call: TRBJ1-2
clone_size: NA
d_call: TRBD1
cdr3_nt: TGTGCCAGTAGTTGGACAGGGGACTATGGCTACACCTTC
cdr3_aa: CASSWTGDYGYTF

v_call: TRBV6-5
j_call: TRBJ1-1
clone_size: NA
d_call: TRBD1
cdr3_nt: TGTGCCAGCAGTTACCGACAGGGGAACACTGAAGCTTTCTTT
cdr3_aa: CASSYRQGNTEAFF

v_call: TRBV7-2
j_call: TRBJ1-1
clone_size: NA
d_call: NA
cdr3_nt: TGTGCCAGCAGCTTGACTGAGAACACTGAAGCTTTCTTT
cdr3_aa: CASSLTENTEAFF

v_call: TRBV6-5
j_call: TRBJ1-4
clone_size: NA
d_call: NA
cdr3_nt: TGTGCCAGCAGCCAAAGGCAGGGAATTGAAAAACTGTTTTTT
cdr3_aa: CASSQRQGIEKLFF

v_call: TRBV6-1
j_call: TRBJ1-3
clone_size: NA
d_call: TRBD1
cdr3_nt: TGTGCCAGCAGTGGACAGGGGACCCTCTCTGGAAACACCATATATTTT
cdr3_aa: CASSGQGTLSGNTIYF

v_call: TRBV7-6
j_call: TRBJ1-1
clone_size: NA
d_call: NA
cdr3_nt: TGTGCCAGCAGCACACAGGGTAACACTGAAGCTTTCTTT
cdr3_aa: CASSTQGNTEAFF